The 2 T cell receptor beta chains in this list originate from one sample, sequenced in a study of post-analysis software for immune sequencing data. Overall study findings and caveats: Controls showed lower frequencies than patients for 5 or 6 TRBV segments, and TRBV5-6, TRBV5-1 and TRBV20-1 were among these.

The TCR beta cDNA libraries contained unique molecular identifiers. TCRdb recomputed calls from the PCR reads with MiXCR, one row per CDR3 protein. The data contain 750,000 to 900,000 distinct CDR3 sequences, around 42% of them seen just once; the ten biggest clones take up approximately 5%. These receptors lack a known antigen. The sequencing sample was made of blood. The origin of the receptors is a girl aged 10 to 17 with multiple sclerosis.

This clonotype was picked up a small number of times. This chain joins TRBV12-3 or TRBV12-4 and TRBJ1-1; no clear D. The CDR3 extends over 12 amino acids. The ends were cut back, 1 base at V and 5 bases at J, with 5 bases in the middle. CDR3 protein: CASSLVRTEAFF. The CDR3 nucleotides are TGTGCCAGCAGTTTAGTTAGGACTGAAGCTTTCTTT.

The chain joins TRBV12-3 or TRBV12-4 to TRBJ1-2, with TRBD1 identical over 7 bases. The V gene end was trimmed by 4 bases and the J gene end by 2 bases; junction bases not matched to a gene: 7. The CDR3 is 15 amino acids. The CDR3 protein is CASSSRQGLNYGYTF. As DNA, the CDR3 is TGTGCCAGCAGTTCCCGACAGGGCTTGAACTATGGCTACACCTTC.